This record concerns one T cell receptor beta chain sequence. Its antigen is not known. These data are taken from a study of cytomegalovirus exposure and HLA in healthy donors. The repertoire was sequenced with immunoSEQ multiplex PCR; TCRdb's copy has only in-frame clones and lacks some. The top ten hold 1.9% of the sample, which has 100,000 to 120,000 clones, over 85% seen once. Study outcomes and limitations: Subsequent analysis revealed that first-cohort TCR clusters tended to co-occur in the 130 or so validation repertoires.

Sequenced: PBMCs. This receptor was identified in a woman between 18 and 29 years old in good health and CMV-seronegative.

The DNA for the CDR3 is TGCGCCAGCAGGTCGGGTGCCGGGGAGCTGTTTTTT. Translated, it gives CASRSGAGELFF. V gene TRBV5-1 combines with J gene TRBJ2-2; D remains unclear. Germline CDR1 reads SGHRS; CDR2 reads YFSETQ. The CDR3 is 12 amino acids. V was trimmed by 5 bases and J by 6 bases, leaving 8 bases between them.